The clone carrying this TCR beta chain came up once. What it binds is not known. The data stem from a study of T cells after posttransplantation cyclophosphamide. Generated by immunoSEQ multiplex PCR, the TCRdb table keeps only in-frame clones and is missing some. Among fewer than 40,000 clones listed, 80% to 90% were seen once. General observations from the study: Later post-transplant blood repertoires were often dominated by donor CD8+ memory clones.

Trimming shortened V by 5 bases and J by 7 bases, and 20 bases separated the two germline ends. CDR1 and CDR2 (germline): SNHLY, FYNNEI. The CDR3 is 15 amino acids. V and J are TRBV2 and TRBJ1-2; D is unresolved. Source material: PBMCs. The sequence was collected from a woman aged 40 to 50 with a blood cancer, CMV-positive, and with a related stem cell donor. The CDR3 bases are TGTGCCAGCAGTTTGAATTCCCAGGTCATGGGTGGCTACACCTTC. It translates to CASSLNSQVMGGYTF. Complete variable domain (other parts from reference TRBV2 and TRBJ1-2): EPEVTQTPSHQVTQMGQEVILRCVPISNHLYFYWYRQILGQKVEFLVSFYNNEISEKSEIFDDQFSVERPDGSNFTLKIRSTKLEDSAMYFCASSLNSQVMGGYTFGSGTRLTVV.